This TCR beta chain was identified in a study of blood T cell repertoires in COVID-19. Across the study: Acute and convalescent COVID-19 samples came from the United States, Italy and Spain. Sources were T cells, B-cell-depleted T cells, or PBMCs; the material itself was cDNA or gDNA.

Methods used by the authors: From reference gene primer amplification, estimates of nucleated cell counts were derived. Libraries were prepared by immunoSEQ multiplex PCR; TCRdb keeps only in-frame clonotypes and omits some of them. The V and J calls and clone size were taken over from that table, and D and trimming were inferred from the DNA. This sample yields under 250,000 clones, of which about 90% are seen a single time; 2.7% belongs to the top ten. CDR1 is KGHSH, CDR2 LQKENI, per germline. The CDR3 is 15 residues long. The germline V and J ends were trimmed by 2 bases and 3 bases, with 11 bases remaining between them.

This sequence joins TRBV18 and TRBJ1-5, with D possibly being TRBD1 (6 bases). This clonotype was obtained from a woman in her fifties or sixties with acute or convalescent COVID-19. Sequenced input: peripheral blood. The DNA of the CDR3 is TGTGCCAGCTCACCATTCGGACAGAACAATCAGCCCCAGCATTTT. Amino acid sequence: CASSPFGQNNQPQHF.